A selection of T cell receptor beta chains follows, all from one sample in a study of ipilimumab plus nivolumab after autologous stem cell transplantation. Profiling relied on immunoSEQ multiplex PCR, and the TCRdb table lists in-frame clones only, not all of them. In the table there are some 24,000 clones, 86% of which are singletons. The sequencing used PBMCs, collected in a trial of ipilimumab plus nivolumab as post-transplant consolidation. These receptors were taken from a male donor with diffuse large B-cell lymphoma. Each CDR3 is given with its conserved first and last residue. A D gene is named only where the DNA matches it firmly. Clone size is stated in some rows and not others, as once, few, many or a class when expanded.

v_call: TRBV6-1; j_call: TRBJ1-2; d_call: .; clone_size: few; cdr3_nt: TGTGCCAGCAGTGAAATCCTCTATGGCTACACCTTC; cdr3_aa: CASSEILYGYTF
v_call: TRBV9; j_call: TRBJ2-5; d_call: .; clone_size: .; cdr3_nt: TGTGCCAGCAGCCTCGCCGGCGGGGATTGGGAGACCCAGTACTTC; cdr3_aa: CASSLAGGDWETQYF
v_call: TRBV19; j_call: TRBJ1-5; d_call: .; clone_size: .; cdr3_nt: TGTGCCAGTAACTCAGGGAGGTGGGATCAGCCCCAGCATTTT; cdr3_aa: CASNSGRWDQPQHF
v_call: TRBV7-9; j_call: TRBJ1-5; d_call: .; clone_size: .; cdr3_nt: TGTGCCAGCAGCTCTGGATTTAATCAGCCCCAGCATTTT; cdr3_aa: CASSSGFNQPQHF
v_call: TRBV15; j_call: TRBJ2-4; d_call: TRBD2; clone_size: .; cdr3_nt: TGTGCCACCAGCACGGGACTAGCGGGGGAAATAGCCAAAAACATTCAGTACTTC; cdr3_aa: CATSTGLAGEIAKNIQYF
v_call: TRBV7-2; j_call: TRBJ2-5; d_call: .; clone_size: .; cdr3_nt: TGTGCCAGCAGCATCTCCGGGACGAGCATACGACAGACCCAGTACTTC; cdr3_aa: CASSISGTSIRQTQYF
v_call: TRBV6-6; j_call: TRBJ2-1; d_call: TRBD2; clone_size: .; cdr3_nt: TGTGCCAGCAGGACTAGCGGGGAAGTACAGTTCTTC; cdr3_aa: CASRTSGEVQFF
v_call: TRBV2; j_call: TRBJ1-2; d_call: .; clone_size: .; cdr3_nt: TGTGCCAGCAGTCCCCCGGGGGGCAACTATGGCTACACCTTC; cdr3_aa: CASSPPGGNYGYTF
v_call: TRBV5-8; j_call: TRBJ1-5; d_call: .; clone_size: few; cdr3_nt: TGTGCCAGCAGCTTGGCCCCGGGCAATCAGCCCCAGCATTTT; cdr3_aa: CASSLAPGNQPQHF
v_call: TRBV27; j_call: TRBJ2-1; d_call: TRBD2; clone_size: .; cdr3_nt: TGTGCCAGCAGTTTATTTCTAGCGGGGGGGAATGAGCAGTTCTTC; cdr3_aa: CASSLFLAGGNEQFF
v_call: TRBV14; j_call: TRBJ1-2; d_call: .; clone_size: .; cdr3_nt: TGTGCCAGCAGCCAAGCCGTCAGGGCAGGTGGCTACACCTTC; cdr3_aa: CASSQAVRAGGYTF
v_call: TRBV2; j_call: TRBJ2-3; d_call: .; clone_size: .; cdr3_nt: TGTGCCAGAGGGAGGGGGGGCGGCCAGCAGAATACGCAGTATTTT; cdr3_aa: CARGRGGGQQNTQYF
v_call: TRBV21-1; j_call: TRBJ1-1; d_call: .; clone_size: .; cdr3_nt: TGTGCCAGCAGCAAAGAGAGGGGGACTGAAGCTTTCTTT; cdr3_aa: CASSKERGTEAFF
v_call: TRBV29-1; j_call: TRBJ2-5; d_call: .; clone_size: few; cdr3_nt: TGCAGCGTTGTACGGGGATGGATCCAGTACTTC; cdr3_aa: CSVVRGWIQYF
v_call: TRBV9; j_call: TRBJ2-7; d_call: TRBD1; clone_size: .; cdr3_nt: TGTGCCAGCAGCGGTCAGGACAGGGGGCAAGGCGAGCAGTACTTC; cdr3_aa: CASSGQDRGQGEQYF
v_call: TRBV19; j_call: TRBJ1-1; d_call: .; clone_size: .; cdr3_nt: TGTGCCAGTAGTATAGATGGCCGGGCGTCTGAAGCTTTCTTT; cdr3_aa: CASSIDGRASEAFF
v_call: TRBV14; j_call: TRBJ2-1; d_call: .; clone_size: .; cdr3_nt: TGTGCCAGCAGCCCGAGTCATGAGCAGTTCTTC; cdr3_aa: CASSPSHEQFF
v_call: TRBV4-3; j_call: TRBJ2-5; d_call: TRBD1; clone_size: .; cdr3_nt: TGCGCCAGCAGCCAAGAAACGTTTGGGACAGCTCAAGAGACCCAGTACTTC; cdr3_aa: CASSQETFGTAQETQYF
v_call: TRBV5-1; j_call: TRBJ2-2; d_call: TRBD1; clone_size: .; cdr3_nt: TGCGCCAGCCGGACCCTCCCCGGGACAGGCTGGGAGGGGGAGCTGTTTTTT; cdr3_aa: CASRTLPGTGWEGELFF
v_call: TRBV5-1; j_call: TRBJ1-5; d_call: .; clone_size: once; cdr3_nt: TGCGCCAGCAGCTTGGCGGGGGGGCAACAGCCCCAGCATTTT; cdr3_aa: CASSLAGGQQPQHF
v_call: TRBV5-1; j_call: TRBJ1-4; d_call: .; clone_size: .; cdr3_nt: TGCGCCAGCAGCCTGGGTCAGGGGCGTGAAAAACTGTTTTTT; cdr3_aa: CASSLGQGREKLFF
v_call: TRBV14; j_call: TRBJ2-2; d_call: .; clone_size: .; cdr3_nt: TGTGCCAGCAGCCAAGGGGGATGGACAGTCAACACCGGGGAGCTGTTTTTT; cdr3_aa: CASSQGGWTVNTGELFF
v_call: TRBV19; j_call: TRBJ1-5; d_call: TRBD1; clone_size: .; cdr3_nt: TGTGCCAGTAGTATAACAGGGGGCGATACTCAGCCCCAGCATTTT; cdr3_aa: CASSITGGDTQPQHF
v_call: TRBV29-1; j_call: TRBJ1-1; d_call: .; clone_size: .; cdr3_nt: TGCAGCGTGATACAGGTAAACACTGAAGCTTTCTTT; cdr3_aa: CSVIQVNTEAFF
v_call: TRBV7-6; j_call: TRBJ1-2; d_call: .; clone_size: .; cdr3_nt: TGTGCCAGCAGCGAACAGCCGGGACCAAACTATGGCTACACCTTC; cdr3_aa: CASSEQPGPNYGYTF
v_call: TRBV10-3; j_call: TRBJ1-1; d_call: TRBD1; clone_size: once; cdr3_nt: TGTGCCATCAGCCCGGGACAGGGGGCCTTTGAAGCTTTCTTT; cdr3_aa: CAISPGQGAFEAFF
v_call: TRBV6-1; j_call: TRBJ1-5; d_call: .; clone_size: .; cdr3_nt: TGTGCCAGCAGTGCGTCCGCGGGGGGTCCCTTAGTCGGCAATCAGCCCCAGCATTTT; cdr3_aa: CASSASAGGPLVGNQPQHF
v_call: TRBV5-1; j_call: TRBJ1-1; d_call: .; clone_size: few; cdr3_nt: TGCGCCAGCAGCATGGGACCCTCCCGACATGTGAACACTGAAGCTTTCTTT; cdr3_aa: CASSMGPSRHVNTEAFF
v_call: TRBV21-1; j_call: TRBJ1-2; d_call: .; clone_size: .; cdr3_nt: TGTGCCAGCTTCCTTACAGGTTACTATGGCTACACCTTC; cdr3_aa: CASFLTGYYGYTF
v_call: TRBV20-1; j_call: TRBJ2-7; d_call: .; clone_size: .; cdr3_nt: TGCAGTGCCCGGTGGTTCTACGAGCAGTACTTC; cdr3_aa: CSARWFYEQYF
v_call: TRBV15; j_call: TRBJ2-3; d_call: .; clone_size: .; cdr3_nt: TGTGCCACCAGCAGACTCCCCCCGGGGCTGACAGATACGCAGTATTTT; cdr3_aa: CATSRLPPGLTDTQYF
v_call: TRBV4-2; j_call: TRBJ1-6; d_call: .; clone_size: .; cdr3_nt: TGTGCCAGCAGCTTTCGGGGCTCCTATAATTCACCCCTCCACTTT; cdr3_aa: CASSFRGSYNSPLHF
v_call: TRBV19; j_call: TRBJ1-1; d_call: .; clone_size: .; cdr3_nt: TGTGCCAGTAGTATAGACAGGTCGAGGGGGACTGAAGCTTTCTTT; cdr3_aa: CASSIDRSRGTEAFF
v_call: TRBV11-2; j_call: TRBJ1-1; d_call: .; clone_size: .; cdr3_nt: TGTGCCAGCAGCTTAGATGCGACCTGGGGGCCGAACACTGAAGCTTTCTTT; cdr3_aa: CASSLDATWGPNTEAFF
v_call: TRBV4-1; j_call: TRBJ2-5; d_call: .; clone_size: .; cdr3_nt: TGCGCCAGCAGCCAAGATCATGGGGGCCAGGAGACCCAGTACTTC; cdr3_aa: CASSQDHGGQETQYF
v_call: TRBV7-2; j_call: TRBJ1-2; d_call: TRBD1; clone_size: once; cdr3_nt: TGTGCCAGCAGGAGACAGGGTTATAACTATGGCTACACCTTC; cdr3_aa: CASRRQGYNYGYTF
v_call: TRBV5-4; j_call: TRBJ2-2; d_call: .; clone_size: .; cdr3_nt: TGTGCCAGCAGCTTTGGGACCTGGGACACCGGGGAGCTGTTTTTT; cdr3_aa: CASSFGTWDTGELFF
v_call: TRBV7-9; j_call: TRBJ1-2; d_call: .; clone_size: .; cdr3_nt: TGTGCCAGCAGCGAAGAACCAGGGGTCGACGGCTTC; cdr3_aa: CASSEEPGVDGF
v_call: TRBV2; j_call: TRBJ1-2; d_call: TRBD1; clone_size: .; cdr3_nt: TGTGCCAGCAGTGGGACAGGAGGGGGGATGGGAGGCTACACCTTC; cdr3_aa: CASSGTGGGMGGYTF
v_call: TRBV9; j_call: TRBJ2-2; d_call: .; clone_size: .; cdr3_nt: TGTGCCAGCAGCCCTCAGGGGGGGGCGCGGACCGGGGAGCTGTTTTTT; cdr3_aa: CASSPQGGARTGELFF
v_call: TRBV5-1; j_call: TRBJ1-2; d_call: .; clone_size: .; cdr3_nt: TGCGCCAGCAGCTTCACAGGGTTAATGGACTATGGCTACACCTTC; cdr3_aa: CASSFTGLMDYGYTF
v_call: TRBV6-1; j_call: TRBJ2-5; d_call: .; clone_size: .; cdr3_nt: TGTGCCAGCAGTGAAAGGGAAGAGACCCAGTACTTC; cdr3_aa: CASSEREETQYF
v_call: TRBV19; j_call: TRBJ2-2; d_call: .; clone_size: .; cdr3_nt: TGTGCCAGTAGTGCCGGGACGGCGAACACCGGGGAGCTGTTTTTT; cdr3_aa: CASSAGTANTGELFF
v_call: TRBV15; j_call: TRBJ1-2; d_call: .; clone_size: .; cdr3_nt: TGTGCCACCAGCAACGGGGTCGGGTATGGCTACACCTTC; cdr3_aa: CATSNGVGYGYTF
v_call: TRBV7-2; j_call: TRBJ1-1; d_call: .; clone_size: .; cdr3_nt: TGTGCCAGCAGCTTAGCGGCGCGGGACACTGAAGCTTTCTTT; cdr3_aa: CASSLAARDTEAFF
v_call: TRBV7-9; j_call: TRBJ2-3; d_call: .; clone_size: .; cdr3_nt: TGTGCCAGCAGCCCTTGGACTACCCAAAGACAAGATACGCAGTATTTT; cdr3_aa: CASSPWTTQRQDTQYF
v_call: TRBV10-2; j_call: TRBJ1-5; d_call: TRBD1; clone_size: .; cdr3_nt: TGCGCCAGCAGAGCACAGGGGGGTCAGCCCCAGCATTTT; cdr3_aa: CASRAQGGQPQHF
v_call: TRBV9; j_call: TRBJ2-1; d_call: .; clone_size: .; cdr3_nt: TGTGCCAGCAGTTTAAGGCCTCCCTTTTTTGAGCAGTTCTTC; cdr3_aa: CASSLRPPFFEQFF
v_call: TRBV19; j_call: TRBJ2-5; d_call: .; clone_size: .; cdr3_nt: TGTGCCAGTAGTACCCGCGCGGGGCAGGAAGAGACCCAGTACTTC; cdr3_aa: CASSTRAGQEETQYF
v_call: TRBV4-1; j_call: TRBJ1-2; d_call: TRBD1; clone_size: .; cdr3_nt: TGCGCCAGCAGCCAAGATCGGGAACAGGGGAACTATGGCTACACCTTC; cdr3_aa: CASSQDREQGNYGYTF
v_call: TRBV5-4; j_call: TRBJ2-7; d_call: .; clone_size: .; cdr3_nt: TGTGCCAGCAGCTGGGGGAACAGACCCAACGAGCAGTACTTC; cdr3_aa: CASSWGNRPNEQYF
v_call: TRBV5-1; j_call: TRBJ1-4; d_call: TRBD1; clone_size: .; cdr3_nt: TGCGCCAGCAGCCCCGGGACAGCTAATGAAAAACTGTTTTTT; cdr3_aa: CASSPGTANEKLFF
v_call: TRBV6-1; j_call: TRBJ2-2; d_call: .; clone_size: .; cdr3_nt: TGTGCCAGTAGTAGAGACACCGGGGAGCTGTTTTTT; cdr3_aa: CASSRDTGELFF
v_call: TRBV18; j_call: TRBJ1-2; d_call: .; clone_size: few; cdr3_nt: TGTGCCAGCTCACCCGAGAGTAACTATGGCTACACCTTC; cdr3_aa: CASSPESNYGYTF